This T cell receptor beta chain derives from a study of CD4 T cells in relation to SARS-CoV-2 and coronaviruses. Study information: Controls used an HIV-1 Nef peptide pool or no peptide.

Unexposed donor CD4+ T cells date from about 2011-2019, before the COVID-19 pandemic. Isolation of CD4+ T cells took place after less than twelve days in culture. As cell numbers allowed, unexposed-donor CD4+ T cells faced SARS-CoV-2 S/N and four cold-coronavirus spikes. The J segment lost 4 bases and the V segment lost 5 bases, leaving 8 bases of the junction unmatched. Germline CDR1 SGHNT, CDR2 YENEEA. The CDR3 totals 15 residues. Concerning this clone: Antigen: not known.

Profiled with immunoSEQ multiplex PCR; TCRdb holds only in-frame clones, not every one. The table records just over 25,000 clones, about four fifths of them present only once. General study results and limits: No donor gave both pre-pandemic and post-infection samples.

The sample comprised CD4+ T cells from PBMCs, cultured in vitro. This chain connects TRBV11-3 to TRBJ2-3; 8 bases line up with TRBD1. The clonotype comes from a human donor in good health. CDR3 nucleotide sequence: TGTGCCAGCAGCCACCGACAGGGGTTTGCAGATACGCAGTATTTT. Translating it yields CASSHRQGFADTQYF.